A selection of T cell receptor beta chains follows, all from one sample in a study of OX40 agonist ivuxolimab in advanced cancers. Generated by immunoSEQ multiplex PCR, the TCRdb table keeps only in-frame clones and is missing some. The sample has approximately 92,000 clones, 84% seen once. Sample: CD4+ or CD8+ T cells sorted from blood, taken in a trial of the OX40 agonist ivuxolimab. The receptor set was obtained from an adult with an advanced solid tumor such as melanoma, head and neck, liver or kidney cancer. CDR3s include the opening cysteine and the closing phenylalanine or tryptophan. The order of the fields is CDR3 protein, CDR3 DNA, clone size, V gene, D gene, J gene. A D gene is named only where the DNA matches it firmly. Not all rows give a size; the values are once, few, many and, for expanded clones, a class.

CASSHSRDGYTF	TGTGCCAGCAGCCACTCTAGGGATGGCTACACCTTC	NA	TRBV5-6	NA	TRBJ1-2
CASSLGGKGGYTF	TGTGCCAGCAGCTTGGGGGGGAAAGGTGGCTACACCTTC	NA	TRBV5-4	NA	TRBJ1-2
CASSLALRTKTDEQYF	TGTGCCAGCAGCTTAGCCCTAAGGACCAAGACCGACGAGCAGTACTTC	NA	TRBV7-2	NA	TRBJ2-7
CAISDPGGRADTQYF	TGTGCCATCAGTGATCCGGGGGGGAGGGCAGATACGCAGTATTTT	NA	TRBV10-3	TRBD2	TRBJ2-3
CASSSGRLSSYEQYF	TGTGCCAGCAGCTCGGGACGTTTGAGCTCCTACGAGCAGTACTTC	NA	TRBV7-2	NA	TRBJ2-7
CASRVIDRGNTEAFF	TGTGCCAGCAGGGTAATCGACAGGGGTAACACTGAAGCTTTCTTT	NA	TRBV6-1	TRBD1	TRBJ1-1
CASSFGQGGNNEQFF	TGCGCCAGCAGCTTTGGCCAGGGAGGGAACAATGAGCAGTTCTTC	NA	TRBV5-1	TRBD2	TRBJ2-1
CASSVVVGRGEQFF	TGTGCCAGCAGCGTAGTGGTGGGAAGGGGTGAGCAGTTCTTC	NA	TRBV9	NA	TRBJ2-1
CASSLKREGHQYF	TGTGCCAGCAGCTTAAAGCGGGAGGGCCATCAGTATTTT	NA	TRBV7-2	TRBD2	TRBJ2-3
CASRGQEANYGYTF	TGTGCCAGCAGGGGACAAGAGGCCAACTATGGCTACACCTTC	NA	TRBV5-4	NA	TRBJ1-2
CASSPESYTGEQYF	TGTGCCAGCAGCCCTGAGTCCTATACAGGCGAGCAGTACTTC	many	TRBV13	NA	TRBJ2-7
CASSPLLGEGLPGAFF	TGTGCCAGCAGCCCCCTCTTGGGAGAGGGATTGCCTGGAGCTTTCTTT	NA	TRBV11-2	NA	TRBJ1-1
CASSLLSMGGTEAFF	TGTGCCAGCAGCTTGCTTTCAATGGGGGGCACTGAAGCTTTCTTT	once	TRBV5-8	NA	TRBJ1-1
CSVGIGSNQPQHF	TGCAGCGTTGGGATCGGGAGCAATCAGCCCCAGCATTTT	NA	TRBV29-1	NA	TRBJ1-5
CASSLVGNEETQYF	TGCGCCAGCAGCTTGGTTGGTAACGAAGAGACCCAGTACTTC	NA	TRBV5-1	NA	TRBJ2-5
CASGTGDYHTDTQYF	TGTGCTAGTGGGACCGGGGACTACCACACAGATACGCAGTATTTT	few	TRBV12-5	TRBD2	TRBJ2-3
CASSIRRQGGSNQPQHF	TGTGCCAGTAGTATCCGCCGGCAAGGGGGTAGCAATCAGCCCCAGCATTTT	few	TRBV19	NA	TRBJ1-5
CAISSTEDYGYTF	TGTGCCATCAGCTCGACTGAGGACTATGGCTACACCTTC	few	TRBV10-3	NA	TRBJ1-2
CASSLDRQGSTDTQYF	TGCGCCAGCAGCTTGGACAGACAGGGGAGCACAGATACGCAGTATTTT	NA	TRBV5-1	TRBD1	TRBJ2-3
CASSLRQGITGELFF	TGTGCCAGCAGCCTTCGTCAGGGGATCACCGGGGAGCTGTTTTTT	many	TRBV7-9	NA	TRBJ2-2
CASSPRVPRGAGGYTF	TGTGCCAGCAGCCCTCGAGTCCCCAGGGGCGCGGGAGGCTACACCTTC	few	TRBV27	NA	TRBJ1-2
CASSSGARTEAFF	TGTGCCAGCAGCTCAGGGGCCCGTACTGAAGCTTTCTTT	NA	TRBV7-2	NA	TRBJ1-1
CASTGGPYTGELFF	TGTGCCAGTACGGGGGGACCCTACACCGGGGAGCTGTTTTTT	NA	TRBV19	TRBD2	TRBJ2-2
CAMGTGTVDEQYF	TGTGCCATGGGAACCGGGACAGTGGACGAGCAGTACTTC	NA	TRBV10-3	TRBD1	TRBJ2-7
CAWTSGGLTYGYTF	TGTGCCTGGACATCAGGGGGCCTCACCTATGGCTACACCTTC	NA	TRBV30	TRBD1	TRBJ1-2
CSVEGGGSSTGELFF	TGCAGCGTTGAAGGTGGCGGGAGCTCCACCGGGGAGCTGTTTTTT	NA	TRBV29-1	TRBD2	TRBJ2-2
CASSPDREGYYEQYF	TGTGCCAGCAGCCCGGACAGGGAAGGGTACTACGAGCAGTACTTC	NA	TRBV5-6	TRBD1	TRBJ2-7
CASSLAELTYEQYF	TGTGCCAGCAGCTTAGCAGAGCTTACCTACGAGCAGTACTTC	NA	TRBV7-2	NA	TRBJ2-7
CASSLAAALGYGYTF	TGCGCCAGCAGCTTGGCGGCCGCTCTAGGCTATGGCTACACCTTC	NA	TRBV5-1	NA	TRBJ1-2
CATSRPGQSYSGANVLTF	TGTGCCACCAGCAGACCGGGACAGTCCTACTCTGGGGCCAACGTCCTGACTTTC	NA	TRBV15	TRBD1	TRBJ2-6
CASNVDASYEQYF	TGTGCCAGCAACGTCGACGCGTCCTACGAGCAGTACTTC	NA	TRBV5-6	NA	TRBJ2-7
CASKGLAGTLTGELFF	TGTGCCAGCAAAGGACTAGCGGGAACCTTGACCGGGGAGCTGTTTTTT	NA	TRBV7-2	TRBD2	TRBJ2-2
CASSYSKGGDSAPLHF	TGTGCCAGCAGTTACTCGAAGGGAGGAGATAGTGCGCCCCTCCACTTT	NA	TRBV6-6	NA	TRBJ1-6
CASSSPTIYF	TGTGCCAGCAGTTCCCCCACCATATATTTT	NA	TRBV28	NA	TRBJ1-3
CASSLTRGRSYGYTF	TGTGCCAGCAGTTTAACCAGAGGACGGTCCTATGGCTACACCTTC	NA	TRBV27	NA	TRBJ1-2
CASSNGRGHYGYTF	TGTGCCAGCAGCAACGGACGCGGGCACTATGGCTACACCTTC	NA	TRBV21-1	NA	TRBJ1-2